A selection of T cell receptor beta chains follows, all from one sample in a study of OX40 agonist ivuxolimab in advanced cancers. Assay used: immunoSEQ multiplex PCR; TCRdb lists only in-frame clones, some missing. The table shows about 62,000 clones, with 60% to 85% occurring only once. Here the sequenced sample was CD4+ or CD8+ T cells sorted from blood, taken in a trial of the OX40 agonist ivuxolimab. The receptors were sampled from an adult with an advanced solid tumor such as melanoma, head and neck, liver or kidney cancer. The CDR3 runs from the conserved cysteine through the conserved F or W. The D gene is left open where the match is weak. Rows give clone size only sometimes, using once, few, many, or a class for an expanded clone.

J: TRBJ2-3
D: TRBD1
size: -
V: TRBV7-6
CDR3: CASSLGGGPDTQYF
DNA: TGTGCCAGCAGCTTAGGAGGGGGCCCAGATACGCAGTATTTT

J: TRBJ1-5
D: -
size: -
V: TRBV15
CDR3: CATSLHRANQPQHF
DNA: TGTGCCACCAGCCTTCACAGGGCGAATCAGCCCCAGCATTTT

J: TRBJ1-6
D: TRBD1
size: -
V: TRBV27
CDR3: CASSAGQGSPLHF
DNA: TGTGCCAGCAGTGCAGGACAGGGCTCACCCCTCCACTTT

J: TRBJ2-2
D: -
size: -
V: TRBV20-1
CDR3: CSAWGAGELFF
DNA: TGCAGTGCTTGGGGGGCCGGGGAGCTGTTTTTT

J: TRBJ1-3
D: -
size: once
V: TRBV10-3
CDR3: CASLLTWDTQGNTIYF
DNA: TGTGCCAGTCTTCTTACGTGGGACACCCAAGGAAACACCATATATTTT

J: TRBJ1-1
D: -
size: few
V: TRBV28
CDR3: CASRGYSEAFF
DNA: TGTGCCAGCAGGGGGTACAGTGAAGCTTTCTTT

J: TRBJ2-7
D: -
size: -
V: TRBV20-1
CDR3: CSAQGIYEQYF
DNA: TGCAGTGCCCAGGGGATCTACGAGCAGTACTTC

J: TRBJ1-1
D: TRBD1
size: -
V: TRBV7-8
CDR3: CASSRARGRDTEAFF
DNA: TGTGCCAGCAGCCGAGCCAGGGGGCGGGACACTGAAGCTTTCTTT

J: TRBJ1-1
D: TRBD1
size: -
V: TRBV5-8
CDR3: CASSLARTGLNTEAFF
DNA: TGTGCCAGCAGCTTGGCCAGGACAGGGCTTAACACTGAAGCTTTCTTT

J: TRBJ1-1
D: -
size: few
V: TRBV4-3
CDR3: CASSQEAWNF
DNA: TGCGCCAGCAGCCAAGAAGCGTGGAACTTT

J: TRBJ2-5
D: TRBD2
size: -
V: TRBV11-3
CDR3: CASSLGGAGDGETQYF
DNA: TGTGCCAGCAGCCTCGGGGGGGCGGGAGACGGAGAGACCCAGTACTTC

J: TRBJ1-2
D: -
size: -
V: TRBV29-1
CDR3: CSAETENYGYTF
DNA: TGCAGCGCCGAGACGGAGAACTATGGCTACACCTTC

J: TRBJ2-1
D: -
size: -
V: TRBV7-6
CDR3: CASSLGGPSDGNEQFF
DNA: TGTGCCAGCAGCTTAGGGGGGCCTAGTGATGGCAATGAGCAGTTCTTC

J: TRBJ2-6
D: -
size: -
V: TRBV21-1
CDR3: CASSKANKGANVLTF
DNA: TGTGCCAGCAGCAAAGCGAATAAGGGGGCCAACGTCCTGACTTTC

J: TRBJ2-2
D: -
size: -
V: TRBV2
CDR3: CASSVSTTGELFF
DNA: TGTGCCAGCAGTGTCTCCACAACCGGGGAGCTGTTTTTT

J: TRBJ1-4
D: -
size: -
V: TRBV7-8
CDR3: CASSFYSTNEKLFF
DNA: TGTGCCAGCAGTTTTTATTCAACTAATGAAAAACTGTTTTTT

J: TRBJ1-6
D: TRBD1
size: -
V: TRBV5-1
CDR3: CASSLQGTEPNSPLHF
DNA: TGCGCCAGCAGCTTGCAGGGGACAGAGCCGAATTCACCCCTCCACTTT

J: TRBJ2-1
D: TRBD2
size: -
V: TRBV5-1
CDR3: CASSLVAGAQFF
DNA: TGCGCCAGCAGCTTGGTAGCGGGGGCACAGTTCTTC